The 16 T cell receptor beta chains below were found in one sample sequenced in a study of blood T cells in healthy people across ages. Sample-barcoded 5' priming and a J-beta primer mix drove a second PCR of about 6 to 12 cycles. One entry per CDR3 protein results from TCRdb running MiXCR on the 5' RACE reads. The sample holds about 640,000 distinct CDR3 sequences; about 53% are singletons and the top ten take over 30%. Sample: blood. The receptors were sampled from a man aged 60-69 years in good health.

The chain couples TRBV6-5 to TRBJ2-1; D ambiguous. The assigned J gene may be wrong: the sequence end matches TRBJ2-7 better. This CDR3 has 13 residues. CDR1 and CDR2 from the germline V gene are MNHEY and SVGAGI. CDR3 loop: CASSYSFGVEQYF. The CDR3 region has the DNA TGTGCCAGCAGTTACTCATTTGGGGTTGAGCAGTACTTC.

This chain links TRBV9 with TRBJ2-1; TRBD1 aligns across 8 bases. The trim removed 0 bases at V and 8 bases at J, leaving 4 bases unmatched. The CDR3 has 14 residues. Germline assignment: CDR1 SGDLS and CDR2 YYNGEE. This CDR3 reads CASSVGGQGYEQFF. The CDR3 nucleotides read TGTGCCAGCAGCGTAGGTGGACAGGGCTATGAGCAGTTCTTC. The entire variable domain, with the rest obtained from reference TRBV9 and TRBJ2-1, is as follows: DSGVTQTPKHLITATGQRVTLRCSPRSGDLSVYWYQQSLDQGLQFLIQYYNGEERAKGNILERFSAQQFPDLHSELNLSSLELGDSALYFCASSVGGQGYEQFFGPGTRLTVL.

This clonotype was detected only a few times. The gene calls are TRBV20-1 and TRBJ2-5; 7 bases are a match to TRBD1. Germline-derived CDR1 and CDR2 are DFQATT and SNEGSKA (reference sequence). There are 13 residues in the CDR3. Trimming removed 0 bases from V and 2 bases from J; junction bases left unmatched: 0. CDR3 in DNA: TGCAGTGCTAGAGAGGGACAGCAAGAGACCCAGTACTTC. This sequence encodes CSAREGQQETQYF.

V usage is TRBV3-1 and J usage is TRBJ1-2; tentative D call: TRBD1 (5 bases). The V end was cut by 4 bases, the J end by 4 bases, with 22 bases between. CDR3 size: 17 residues. Germline V CDR1 and CDR2: LGHDT, YNNKEL (reference sequence). CDR3 protein: CASSLLLGASEGYGYTF. The DNA of the CDR3 is TGTGCCAGCAGCCTTCTGCTCGGGGCCAGCGAGGGCTATGGCTACACCTTC.

This clonotype was found a few times. V is TRBV28 and J is TRBJ2-4; TRBD2 matches at 9 bases. Germline V gives CDR1 MDHEN, CDR2 SYDVKM. The J segment lost 7 bases and the V segment lost 2 bases, leaving 6 bases of the junction unmatched. This CDR3 region has 15 residues. The CDR3 reads CASSLGRGGRNIQYF. The CDR3 nucleotides are TGTGCCAGCAGTTTAGGGCGGGGGGGCCGGAACATTCAGTACTTC.

This chain joins TRBV7-9 and TRBJ2-7, with D unclear. The V and J ends lost 6 bases and 2 bases respectively, with 11 bases between them. Per germline, CDR1 SEHNR and CDR2 FQNEAQ (reference sequence). CDR3 size: 13 residues. CDR3 sequence reads: CASSISHTYEQYF. The DNA of the CDR3 is TGTGCCAGCAGTATATCACATACCTACGAGCAGTACTTC.

The chain carries TRBV2 and TRBJ1-1, with 8 bases fitting TRBD1. The CDR3 totals 13 residues. V lost 10 bases, J lost 4 bases, and 8 bases stayed unmatched. CDR1 and CDR2 from the germline V gene are SNHLY and FYNNEI. CDR3 in DNA: TGTGCCACCAAGGACAGGGCTCGCACTGAAGCTTTCTTT. Encoded protein: CATKDRARTEAFF.

This clonotype was detected a few times. This chain links TRBV20-1 with TRBJ2-3; 8 bases are a match to TRBD2. Germline V lookup: CDR1 DFQATT, CDR2 SNEGSKA (reference sequence). This CDR3 is built from 15 residues. V gave up 4 bases and J gave up 7 bases; unmatched junction bases: 13. DNA for the CDR3: TGCAGTGCTACAAACGGCGGGGGGCAAACCCATACGCAGTATTTT. Translated, it gives CSATNGGGQTHTQYF.

On this clonotype itself: At one of its ends the junction is not consistent with the germline gene, which may arise from a read error. The chain carries TRBV10-1 and TRBJ2-7; no clear D gene. Germline lookup yields CDR1 WNHNN and CDR2 SYGVQD (reference sequence). The length of the CDR3 is 13 residues. CDR3 in DNA: TGCGCCAGCAGTGAGTCCATATCCTCCGAGCAGTACTTC. This encodes CASSESISSEQYF.

The chain joins TRBV28 to TRBJ1-5, with TRBD1 matching over 9 bases. The CDR3 consists of 15 residues. Germline CDR1 and CDR2: MDHEN and SYDVKM. J gave up 7 bases and V 6 bases, and 10 bases lay outside the gene matches. CDR3 residues: CASSKGGTGWQPQHF. For the CDR3, the DNA is TGTGCCAGCAGCAAGGGTGGGACAGGGTGGCAGCCCCAGCATTTT. The whole variable domain, remainder taken from reference TRBV28 and TRBJ1-5, is DVKVTQSSRYLVKRTGEKVFLECVQDMDHENMFWYRQDPGLGLRLIYFSYDVKMKEKGDIPEGYSVSREKKERFSLILESASTNQTSMYLCASSKGGTGWQPQHFGDGTRLSIL.

The chain carries TRBV5-1 and TRBJ1-2; TRBD1 agrees at 7 bases. CDR1 is SGHRS and CDR2 is YFSETQ in the germline V gene. The CDR3 is 15 residues long. V was pared by 2 bases and J by 4 bases, with 8 bases of the junction left unmatched. The CDR3 nucleotides read TGCGCCAGCAGCTTCGACCCACAGGGGCGCTATGGCTACACCTTC. Residues: CASSFDPQGRYGYTF.

The rearrangement uses TRBV29-1 and TRBJ2-7; tentative D call: TRBD1 (6 bases). Germline lookup yields CDR1 SQVTM and CDR2 ANQGSEA. Trimming took off 0 bases at V and 7 bases at J, with 22 bases between the two ends. CDR3 length: 16 residues. In nucleotides, the CDR3 is TGCAGCGTTGAAGATCTAGGGACATACTCCTACAATGAGCAGTACTTC. Translated: CSVEDLGTYSYNEQYF.

The chain uses TRBV20-1 and TRBJ2-7; TRBD1 matches 9 bases. The length of the CDR3 is 14 residues. CDR1 DFQATT and CDR2 SNEGSKA come from the germline V gene (reference sequence). Unmatched junction bases numbered 6, after V lost 6 bases and J lost 0 bases. In nucleotides, the CDR3 is TGCAGTGCAACAGGGGGCGAGAGCTCCTACGAGCAGTACTTC. Protein sequence: CSATGGESSYEQYF.

This clonotype was seen once. A read error may account for a junction end that differs from germline. V and J are TRBV6-6 and TRBJ2-1; TRBD1 matches 8 bases. CDR1 and CDR2 (germline): MNHNY, SVGAGI (reference sequence). The CDR3 totals 15 residues. CDR3 nucleotides: TGTGCCAGCAGTTACACCGGACAGGGTTACAATAAGCAGTTCTTC. It yields the protein CASSYTGQGYNKQFF.

V gene TRBV12-3 or TRBV12-4 combines with J gene TRBJ2-3, with no clear D. Trimming left V 6 bases short and J 3 bases short, with 10 bases between. There are 13 residues in the CDR3. In nucleotides, the CDR3 is TGTGCCAGCAGCAACCGAAAAACAGATACGCAGTATTTT. Its translation is CASSNRKTDTQYF.

The rearrangement links TRBV4-1 to TRBJ2-3, with a weak D call TRBD2 (7 bases). V was shortened by 0 bases and J by 3 bases, with 22 bases between the two germline ends. In germline, CDR1 is MGHRA, CDR2 YSYEKL. This CDR3 has 19 residues. CDR3 nucleotide sequence: TGCGCCAGCAGCCAAGAGACAGTCGTGGGGCGGGGGCAGACAGATACGCAGTATTTT. Translation: CASSQETVVGRGQTDTQYF.